One and the same sample provided the 26 T cell receptor beta chains below, sequenced in a study of cytomegalovirus exposure and HLA in healthy donors. Amplification used 60 Vbeta primers and 13 Jbeta primers. Sequenced by immunoSEQ multiplex PCR; TCRdb stores in-frame clones only, minus some. The sample records about 150,000 clones, 70% to 80% being singletons. The sample taken for sequencing was PBMCs. These receptors originate from a woman in her forties in good health and CMV-seronegative.

This clone occurred once. This chain joins TRBV10-3 and TRBJ1-2; D is perhaps TRBD1 (5 bases). Trimming removed 3 bases from V and 0 bases from J, with 14 bases in between. The CDR3 is 16 residues long. Germline assignment: CDR1 ENHRY and CDR2 SYGVKD. CDR3 amino acids: CAISDRRARANYGYTF. Written as DNA, the CDR3 is TGTGCCATCAGTGACCGCAGGGCGAGAGCTAACTATGGCTACACCTTC.

CDR3 DNA sequence: TGTGCCTGGAGTCTAACCGGGACAGGGAGACAGCCCCAGCATTTT. Residues: CAWSLTGTGRQPQHF. V usage is TRBV30 and J usage is TRBJ1-5; 9 bases align to TRBD1. CDR1 is GTSNPN, CDR2 SVGIG, per germline (reference sequence). CDR3 length equals 15 residues. Trimming cost V 2 bases and J 7 bases; bases outside gene matches: 9.

The chain uses TRBV11-3 and TRBJ2-7, with 8 bases identical to TRBD1. The V and J ends lost 3 bases and 7 bases, in that order; junction bases with no gene match: 5. The V gene's germline CDR1 is SGHNT and CDR2 YENEEA. The CDR3 loop spans 13 amino acids. CDR3 coding DNA: TGTGCCAGCAGCTTTCAGGGGGCGAGAGAGCAGTACTTC. It codes for CASSFQGAREQYF.

The chain combines TRBV7-2 with TRBJ2-1; D not resolved. The V gene's germline CDR1 is SGHTA and CDR2 FQGNSA. V lost 5 bases to trimming and J lost 0 bases, with 20 bases between them. The CDR3 extends over 18 amino acids. CDR3 sequence (DNA): TGTGCCAGCAGCCCCGGATCGGTAGGCTGGAGCTCCTACAATGAGCAGTTCTTC. Encoded protein: CASSPGSVGWSSYNEQFF.

The V call is TRBV6-5, the J call TRBJ2-7; 7 positions match TRBD2. The junction had 10 bases not matched to a gene; V was cut back by 10 bases and J by 4 bases. The V gene's germline CDR1 is MNHEY and CDR2 SVGAGI. This CDR3 comprises 13 residues. CDR3 nucleotide sequence: TGTGCCACCTCTGGGTTCGGGGGGTACGAGCAGTACTTC. Translated, it gives CATSGFGGYEQYF.

The chain uses TRBV5-1 and TRBJ1-6; a weak D match, TRBD1 (5 bases). The V gene's germline CDR1 is SGHRS and CDR2 YFSETQ. The V end lost 3 bases, the J end lost 0 bases, and 10 bases lay between the germline ends. This CDR3 is 16 amino acids long. The CDR3 DNA follows: TGCGCCAGCAGCTCGGCACAGGACTCCTATAATTCACCCCTCCACTTT. This sequence encodes CASSSAQDSYNSPLHF.

This clone was observed a few times. The chain links TRBV28 to TRBJ1-2; the D gene is possibly TRBD1 (6 bases). This CDR3 is built from 14 residues. V was shortened by 1 base and J by 2 bases, with 8 bases between the two germline ends. In germline, CDR1 is MDHEN, CDR2 SYDVKM. The DNA of the CDR3 is TGTGCCAGCAGTTTATCAGGGGAGAACTATGGCTACACCTTC. Its translation is CASSLSGENYGYTF.

The chain links TRBV5-6 to TRBJ2-2, with a weak D call TRBD1 (6 bases). CDR1 and CDR2 from the germline V gene are SGHDT and YYEEEE. Trimming left V 3 bases short and J 7 bases short, with 10 bases between. The CDR3 totals 13 residues. CDR3 in amino acids: CASSSPRGGELFF. In DNA form, the CDR3 reads TGTGCCAGCAGCTCACCCAGGGGCGGGGAGCTGTTTTTT. Full variable domain (outside the CDR3, taken from reference TRBV5-6 and TRBJ2-2): DAGVTQSPTHLIKTRGQQVTLRCSPKSGHDTVSWYQQALGQGPQFIFQYYEEEERQRGNFPDRFSGHQFPNYSSELNVNALLLGDSALYLCASSSPRGGELFFGEGSRLTVL.

The chain uses TRBV25-1 and TRBJ2-7; 10 bases agree with TRBD1. Germline CDR1 MGHDK, CDR2 SYGVNS. The CDR3 is 15 residues long. The J segment lost 1 base and the V segment lost 3 bases, leaving 3 bases of the junction unmatched. The CDR3 nucleotides read TGTGCCAGCAGTGATGCGGGACAGGGGTCCTACGAGCAGTACTTC. Protein: CASSDAGQGSYEQYF.

In regard to this clone: The missing conserved phenylalanine or tryptophan at the end of this CDR3 makes a read error likely. This sequence joins TRBV18 and TRBJ1-1, with D possibly being TRBD1 (5 bases). The germline V gene has CDR1 KGHSH and CDR2 LQKENI. Trimming cost V 2 bases and J 4 bases, with 14 bases left between them. This CDR3 is built from 15 residues. CDR3 in amino acids: CASSPKSLQGTEAFV. The CDR3 bases are TGTGCCAGCTCACCAAAGTCACTGCAGGGCACTGAAGCTTTCGTT.

This clone occurred once. J is TRBJ1-3 and V is TRBV10-3; D gene uncertain. Germline CDR1 reads ENHRY; CDR2 reads SYGVKD. CDR3 size: 16 residues. The V end lost 6 bases, the J end lost 0 bases, and 15 bases lay between the germline ends. The CDR3 sequence: CAISLGSIDSGNTIYF. As DNA, the CDR3 is TGTGCCATCAGCCTAGGATCCATAGACTCTGGAAACACCATATATTTT.

This chain connects TRBV11-3 to TRBJ1-1, with no clear D. CDR1 SGHNT and CDR2 YENEEA come from the germline V gene. V was cut by 4 bases and J by 0 bases, with 12 bases left in between. The CDR3 totals 15 residues. The CDR3 reads CASSSNGFMNTEAFF. The CDR3 bases are TGTGCCAGCAGCTCAAACGGTTTCATGAACACTGAAGCTTTCTTT. The complete variable domain, with remaining parts taken from reference TRBV11-3 and TRBJ1-1, reads EAGVVQSPRYKIIEKKQPVAFWCNPISGHNTLYWYLQNLGQGPELLIRYENEEAVDDSQLPKDRFSAERLKGVDSTLKIQPAELGDSAVYLCASSSNGFMNTEAFFGQGTRLTVV.

The chain is built from TRBV18 and TRBJ2-3, with 10 bases lining up with TRBD2. Germline V gives CDR1 KGHSH, CDR2 LQKENI. V dropped 3 bases and J dropped 0; count of bases not matched to a gene: 15. The CDR3 consists of 20 residues. CDR3 nucleotide sequence: TGTGCCAGCTCACCTAAGCGGGGGGGCCTCGAGACCACTAGCACAGATACGCAGTATTTT. Its protein is CASSPKRGGLETTSTDTQYF.

This sequence joins TRBV19 and TRBJ1-2; possibly TRBD1 for D (5 bases). There are 15 residues in the CDR3. V was trimmed by 3 bases and J by 5 bases, leaving 16 bases between them. The germline CDR1 and CDR2 sequences are LNHDA and SQIVND (reference sequence). For the CDR3, the DNA is TGTGCCAGTAGTATCGGAGGGACCCTGGGGTATGGCTACACCTTC. Amino acid sequence: CASSIGGTLGYGYTF.

The genes are TRBV27 and TRBJ1-5, with D unclear. Germline V gene sequence: CDR1 MNHEY, CDR2 SMNVEV (reference sequence). The CDR3 spans 12 residues. Trimming took 2 bases from V and 4 from J, leaving 3 bases between them. CDR3 sequence: CASSLPNQPQHF. In nucleotides, the CDR3 is TGTGCCAGCAGTTTACCTAATCAGCCCCAGCATTTT.

The chain carries TRBV28 and TRBJ2-7, with a tentative D call TRBD1 (6 bases). Trimming took off 7 bases at V and 5 bases at J, with 12 bases between the two ends. This CDR3 is built from 12 residues. CDR1 is MDHEN and CDR2 is SYDVKM in the germline V gene. CDR3 DNA: TGTGCCAGCAATTGGGCAGGGGACGAGCAGTACTTC. Translated, it gives CASNWAGDEQYF.

CDR3 protein: CASSSGTGANGYTF. CDR3 bases: TGTGCCAGCTCGTCCGGGACAGGGGCTAATGGCTACACCTTC. The chain is built from TRBV18 and TRBJ1-2; 10 bases are shared with TRBD1. Trimming cost V 6 bases and J 6 bases; bases outside gene matches: 7. The CDR3 runs 14 residues. Germline V CDR1 and CDR2: KGHSH, LQKENI.

V usage is TRBV4-2 and J usage is TRBJ1-5; D not certain. V was trimmed by 4 bases and J by 2 bases, leaving 12 bases between them. Looked up from germline, CDR1 is LGHNA and CDR2 is YNFKEQ. The CDR3 is 15 residues long. The DNA for the CDR3 is TGTGCCAGCAGCCCTACTAGCAATGGCAATCAGCCCCAGCATTTT. It codes for CASSPTSNGNQPQHF.

In DNA, the CDR3 is TGTGCCAGCAGCTTTGGTCGGACAAATTCACCCCTCCACTTT. Its protein product is CASSFGRTNSPLHF. The chain recombines TRBV7-2 with TRBJ1-6, with TRBD1 as a possible D gene (5 bases). The ends were cut back, 3 bases at V and 7 bases at J, with 10 bases in the middle. Germline CDR1 and CDR2: SGHTA and FQGNSA. This CDR3 contains 14 residues.

The chain uses TRBV5-4 and TRBJ2-7; 7 bases agree with TRBD1. J was trimmed by 10 bases and V by 1 base; bases with no gene match: 17. The CDR3 covers 16 residues. CDR1 SGHNT and CDR2 YYREEE come from the germline V gene (reference sequence). The CDR3 DNA sequence: TGTGCCAGCAGCTTGATTGTAGGGACAGATATATTGGGACAGTACTTC. It is translated as CASSLIVGTDILGQYF.

The rearrangement joins TRBV13 to TRBJ2-7, with TRBD2 as a possible D gene (6 bases). This CDR3 spans 14 amino acids. CDR1 and CDR2 (germline): PRHDT, FYEKMQ (reference sequence). V lost 5 bases to trimming and J lost 1 base, with 12 bases between them. CDR3 residues: CASSPERGSYEQYF. DNA for the CDR3: TGTGCCAGCAGCCCCGAACGGGGGTCCTACGAGCAGTACTTC.

The chain has TRBV18 and TRBJ2-7, with a possible D match to TRBD1 (5 bases). This CDR3 is 13 amino acids long. Germline loops: CDR1 KGHSH, CDR2 LQKENI. V was shortened by 4 bases and J by 2 bases, with 9 bases between the two germline ends. The CDR3: CASSQGAPYEQYF. The CDR3 DNA sequence: TGTGCCAGCTCACAAGGGGCCCCCTACGAGCAGTACTTC.

The V call is TRBV4-1, the J call TRBJ2-5, with 8 bases lining up with TRBD2. Germline trimming cut 3 bases from V and 5 bases from J; bases unmatched to any gene: 5. The CDR3 is made up of 14 amino acids. Germline V gene data show CDR1 as MGHRA and CDR2 as YSYEKL. CDR3 DNA: TGCGCCAGCAGCCAGATTAGCGGGGAGGAGACCCAGTACTTC. Its protein is CASSQISGEETQYF.

The V gene is TRBV5-1, the J gene TRBJ2-7; tentative D call: TRBD2 (5 bases). The CDR3 consists of 15 residues. V was pared by 4 bases and J by 3 bases, with 17 bases between. Germline V CDR1 and CDR2: SGHRS, YFSETQ. CDR3 bases: TGCGCCAGCAGCAGCGGCTTCGGTCGGAGCTACGAGCAGTACTTC. It yields the protein CASSSGFGRSYEQYF.

This clone has only one observation. The rearrangement links TRBV5-4 to TRBJ2-4, with unresolved D. V lost 0 bases, J lost 3 bases, and 10 bases lay in between. The V gene's germline CDR1 is SGHNT and CDR2 YYREEE (reference sequence). The length of the CDR3 is 15 residues. CDR3 region: CASSLGVSGKNIQYF. The DNA of the CDR3 is TGTGCCAGCAGCTTGGGCGTTTCGGGCAAAAACATTCAGTACTTC.

This chain connects TRBV7-2 to TRBJ2-3; TRBD1 aligns across 7 bases. This CDR3 region has 14 residues. V shed 6 bases, J shed 1 base, and the junction held 4 bases outside the gene matches. The germline CDR1 and CDR2 sequences are SGHTA and FQGNSA. The CDR3 spells CASRTGVGTDTQYF. In DNA, the CDR3 is TGTGCCAGCAGAACAGGGGTGGGCACAGATACGCAGTATTTT.